This T cell receptor (beta chain) originates from a study of cytomegalovirus exposure and HLA in healthy donors. With regard to this clone: What it recognizes is unknown.

The PCR used 60 Vbeta and 13 Jbeta primers. TCRdb keeps only in-frame clones here, not all; method: immunoSEQ multiplex PCR. The sample yields about 130,000 clones, about three quarters seen once. The CDR3 spans 12 residues. The V gene end was trimmed by 3 bases and the J gene end by 7 bases; junction bases not matched to a gene: 3. From germline, CDR1 is SGHNT and CDR2 YYREEE (reference sequence). Study-level points and caveats: For TCR beta chains, V- and J-gene trimming was later linked to a missense DCLRE1C variant.

At the time of sampling, donors were nominally healthy, though unrecorded immune exposures were likely. Sequenced input: PBMCs. The chain has TRBV5-4 and TRBJ2-7, with 8 bases fitting TRBD1. The source is a man aged 30 to 39 in good health and CMV-seronegative. As DNA, the CDR3 is TGTGCCAGCAGCTCACAGGGGGGAGAGCAGTACTTC. Translating gives CASSSQGGEQYF. The entire variable domain, with the rest obtained from reference TRBV5-4 and TRBJ2-7, is as follows: ETGVTQSPTHLIKTRGQQVTLRCSSQSGHNTVSWYQQALGQGPQFIFQYYREEENGRGNFPPRFSGLQFPNYSSELNVNALELDDSALYLCASSSQGGEQYFGPGTRLTVT.